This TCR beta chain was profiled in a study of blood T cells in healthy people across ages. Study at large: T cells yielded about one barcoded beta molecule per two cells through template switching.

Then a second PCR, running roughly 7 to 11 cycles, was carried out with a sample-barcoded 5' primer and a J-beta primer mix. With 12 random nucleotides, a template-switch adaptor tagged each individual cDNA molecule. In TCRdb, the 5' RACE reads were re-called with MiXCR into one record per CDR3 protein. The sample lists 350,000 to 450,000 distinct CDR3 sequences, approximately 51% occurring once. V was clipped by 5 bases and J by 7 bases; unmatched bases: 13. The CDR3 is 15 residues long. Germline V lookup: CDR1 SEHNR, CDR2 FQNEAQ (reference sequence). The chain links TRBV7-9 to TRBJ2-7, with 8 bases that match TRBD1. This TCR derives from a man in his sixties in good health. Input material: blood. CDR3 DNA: TGTGCCAGCAGCCCACCGGGACAGGAGTCTAAAGAGCAGTACTTC. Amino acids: CASSPPGQESKEQYF.